This T cell receptor (beta chain) was identified during a study of CD8+CD57+ T cells in acquired aplastic anemia. Study as a whole: Sorted cells (CD4+ and CD8+) yielded DNA amounts that averaged around 3.1 ug. Notes on the study in general: Twenty-nine was the count of CD8+ CDR3 sequences that patients shared with controls.

Germline V gene sequence: CDR1 SGHTA, CDR2 FQGNSA. This CDR3 region has 15 residues. Trimming removed 5 bases at V and 2 bases at J, with 13 bases between. With regard to this clonotype: No antigen is known for it.

For CDR3 and TCR beta VDJ profiling, genomic DNA was the template used. TCRdb re-called the reads with MiXCR, one entry per CDR3 protein. In the table there are hundreds of thousands of distinct CDR3 sequences, approximately 57% of which are singletons. The rearrangement uses TRBV7-2 and TRBJ1-3; possible D gene TRBD1, 5 bases. The specimen was sorted CD4+, CD8+, or CD8+CD57+ T cells (not recorded which) from PBMCs. The receptor was isolated from a human donor with severe aplastic anemia or a healthy control (not recorded which). The CDR3 DNA reads TGTGCCAGCAGCCCTAGTCAAGGGGCTGGAAACACCATATATTTT. Translating gives CASSPSQGAGNTIYF.